This passage covers 13 T cell receptor beta chains from one sample sequenced in a study of OX40 agonist ivuxolimab in advanced cancers. Only in-frame clones appear in the TCRdb table, and some are missing; sequencing was by immunoSEQ multiplex PCR. Among 30,000 to 45,000 clones, over 70% were seen once, and the ten largest hold about a third. The sequencing used CD4+ or CD8+ T cells sorted from blood, collected in a trial of the OX40 agonist ivuxolimab. The receptor source for this set is an adult with an advanced solid tumor such as melanoma, head and neck, liver or kidney cancer.

The V gene is TRBV18, the J gene TRBJ2-5; 10 nucleotides line up with TRBD1. Germline loops: CDR1 KGHSH, CDR2 LQKENI. The CDR3 length is 14 residues. J was trimmed by 5 bases and V by 3 bases; bases with no gene match: 3. The chain's CDR3 is CASSPGTGDETQYF. DNA of the CDR3: TGTGCCAGCTCACCTGGGACAGGGGATGAGACCCAGTACTTC.

This clone was observed once. This chain connects TRBV9 to TRBJ1-4; no definite D call. The germline V gene encodes CDR1 SGDLS and CDR2 YYNGEE. Trimming shortened V by 0 bases and J by 3 bases, and 6 bases separated the two germline ends. The CDR3 has 14 residues. The CDR3, as DNA: TGTGCCAGCAGCGTAGGTCTGTCTAATGAAAAACTGTTTTTT. Translation gives CASSVGLSNEKLFF.

This chain connects TRBV28 to TRBJ2-5, with TRBD2 as a possible D gene (6 bases). V was trimmed by 2 bases and J by 5 bases, leaving 12 bases between them. From germline, CDR1 is MDHEN and CDR2 SYDVKM. This CDR3 spans 14 amino acids. The CDR3 region is CASSLPGETETQYF. CDR3 coding DNA: TGTGCCAGCAGTTTACCGGGGGAGACGGAGACCCAGTACTTC.

This chain uses TRBV15 with TRBJ1-6, with TRBD1 matching 9 bases. Losses at the gene ends were 0 bases for V and 6 bases for J; bases not matched to a gene: 3. Germline V lookup: CDR1 LNHNV, CDR2 YYDKDF (reference sequence). CDR3 length equals 16 residues. Here the CDR3 DNA reads TGTGCCACCAGCAGAGATTGGGACAGGGCTAATTCACCCCTCCACTTT. This sequence encodes CATSRDWDRANSPLHF. Supplemented by reference TRBV15 and TRBJ1-6, the full variable domain reads DAMVIQNPRYQVTQFGKPVTLSCSQTLNHNVMYWYQQKSSQAPKLLFHYYDKDFNNEADTPDNFQSRRPNTSFCFLDIRSPGLGDTAMYLCATSRDWDRANSPLHFGNGTRLTVT.

The V and J genes are TRBV10-1 and TRBJ2-7; 7 positions agree with TRBD1. Germline loops: CDR1 WNHNN, CDR2 SYGVQD (reference sequence). V gave up 4 bases and J gave up 3 bases; unmatched junction bases: 0. CDR3 length: 12 amino acids. This CDR3 reads CASSGQGYEQYF. The CDR3 bases are TGCGCCAGCAGTGGACAGGGCTACGAGCAGTACTTC.

The genes are TRBV6-6 and TRBJ2-7; D is unresolved. Per germline, CDR1 MNHNY and CDR2 SVGAGI (reference sequence). The germline V and J ends were trimmed by 5 bases and 3 bases, with 8 bases remaining between them. This CDR3 has 12 amino acids. CDR3 protein: CASSPSFYEQYF. The CDR3 DNA reads as TGTGCCAGCAGTCCCTCATTCTACGAGCAGTACTTC.

This clone was recorded only once. The V gene is TRBV5-6, the J gene TRBJ2-4; maybe TRBD1 (6 bases). Germline V gene sequence: CDR1 SGHDT, CDR2 YYEEEE. The V end lost 2 bases, the J end lost 8 bases, and 14 bases lay between the germline ends. The CDR3 contains 14 residues. The CDR3 DNA reads TGTGCCAGCAGCTTTCTGGGGGCAGGGGACATTCAGTACTTC. Its protein product is CASSFLGAGDIQYF.

The chain recombines TRBV2 with TRBJ1-1; TRBD1 might be the D (5 bases). From germline, CDR1 is SNHLY and CDR2 FYNNEI. The CDR3 contains 16 residues. Deletions cut 6 bases from V and 1 base from J, with 18 bases between. CDR3 in DNA: TGTGCCAGCAGCCCAGAGATGGGACGACAGAACACTGAAGCTTTCTTT. Its translation: CASSPEMGRQNTEAFF.

This chain uses TRBV5-1 with TRBJ2-2; unclear D gene. CDR1 and CDR2 (germline): SGHRS, YFSETQ. Trimming pared 7 bases from V and 4 bases from J, leaving 14 bases between. The CDR3 contains 14 residues. CDR3 residues: CASRQSWVTGELFF. DNA of the CDR3: TGCGCCAGCCGCCAATCCTGGGTCACCGGGGAGCTGTTTTTT.

V is TRBV10-3 and J is TRBJ1-4; 8 positions match TRBD1. In germline, CDR1 is ENHRY, CDR2 SYGVKD. The V segment lost 3 bases and the J segment 5 bases; nucleotides outside the gene matches: 5. The CDR3 is made up of 15 amino acids. The CDR3 protein is CAISEAGTGNEKLFF. As DNA, the CDR3 is TGTGCCATCAGTGAAGCCGGGACAGGAAATGAAAAACTGTTTTTT.

The chain joins TRBV9 to TRBJ1-2; D is perhaps TRBD1 (5 bases). Germline loops: CDR1 SGDLS, CDR2 YYNGEE. The CDR3 totals 19 residues. With 4 bases removed from V and 3 bases from J, the gap between germline ends came to 28 bases. DNA for the CDR3: TGTGCCAGCAGCTCCTTACCCATGGCGACAGCCTTCAAGGACTATGGCTACACCTTC. Its protein product is CASSSLPMATAFKDYGYTF.

The chain links TRBV25-1 to TRBJ2-3, with D perhaps TRBD1 (6 bases). The germline gives CDR1 MGHDK, CDR2 SYGVNS. V shed 3 bases and J shed 5 bases, with 18 bases lying between them. The CDR3 contains 16 residues. The CDR3 spells CASSDRDILLQDTQYF. Written as DNA, the CDR3 is TGTGCCAGCAGTGATCGGGACATTCTTCTACAAGATACGCAGTATTTT. Combining the CDR3 with reference TRBV25-1 and TRBJ2-3 gives the whole variable domain EADIYQTPRYLVIGTGKKITLECSQTMGHDKMYWYQQDPGMELHLIHYSYGVNSTEKGDLSSESTVSRIRTEHFPLTLESARPSHTSQYLCASSDRDILLQDTQYFGPGTRLTVL.

The genes are TRBV7-9 and TRBJ1-2; D gene uncertain. Germline-derived CDR1 and CDR2 are SEHNR and FQNEAQ (reference sequence). This CDR3 comprises 14 residues. The ends were cut back, 5 bases at V and 3 bases at J, with 13 bases in the middle. The CDR3 DNA reads TGTGCCAGCAGCCCGCACGATGGGGACTATGGCTACACCTTC. It encodes CASSPHDGDYGYTF.